Below, one T cell receptor beta chain is given with its context. The junction and the germline gene differ at one end; a read error may be behind it. This specimen belongs to a study of tumor-infiltrating lymphocytes in primary liver carcinoma. Germline DNA was also extracted, with blood RNA taken from unsorted whole blood. Synthesis of TCR beta cDNA was carried out from 450 to 650 ng total RNA with a constant-region primer. Three rounds of nested multiplex PCR with slightly modified ARM-PCR produced TCR beta libraries. TRBV1-TRBV30 forward primers paired with a C-beta reverse primer were used in the first two PCR rounds, which ran about 11 cycles each. TCRdb re-derived calls from the multiplex PCR reads in MiXCR, one entry per CDR3 protein. Here the sample spans 310,000 or so distinct CDR3 sequences, approximately 65% being singletons. Germline V gene lookup returns CDR1 MNHEY and CDR2 SVGAGI. CDR3 length equals 15 residues.

Sequences were obtained from peripheral blood. The receptor was isolated from a man aged 35 to 55 with primary liver carcinoma and hepatitis B virus infection. This chain uses TRBV6-5 with TRBJ2-3; no clear D gene. The CDR3 DNA reads TGTGCGAGCAGTTACTCCGGTTCCAGCACAGATAAGCAGTATTTT. This encodes CASSYSGSSTDKQYF.